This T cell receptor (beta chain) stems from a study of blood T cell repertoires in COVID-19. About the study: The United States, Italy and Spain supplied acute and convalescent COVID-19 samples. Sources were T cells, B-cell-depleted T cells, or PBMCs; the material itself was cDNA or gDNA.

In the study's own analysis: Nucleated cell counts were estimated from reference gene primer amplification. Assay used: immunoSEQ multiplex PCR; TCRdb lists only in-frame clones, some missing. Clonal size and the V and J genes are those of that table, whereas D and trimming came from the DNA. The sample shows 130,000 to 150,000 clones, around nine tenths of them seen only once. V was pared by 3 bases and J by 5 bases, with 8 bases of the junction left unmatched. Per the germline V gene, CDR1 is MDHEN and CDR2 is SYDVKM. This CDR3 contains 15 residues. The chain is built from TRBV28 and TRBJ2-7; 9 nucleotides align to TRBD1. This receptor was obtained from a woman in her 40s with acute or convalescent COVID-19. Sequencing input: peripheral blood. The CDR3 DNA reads TGTGCCAGCAGTTTTCCGGGACAGGGAACCCACGAGCAGTACTTC. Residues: CASSFPGQGTHEQYF.